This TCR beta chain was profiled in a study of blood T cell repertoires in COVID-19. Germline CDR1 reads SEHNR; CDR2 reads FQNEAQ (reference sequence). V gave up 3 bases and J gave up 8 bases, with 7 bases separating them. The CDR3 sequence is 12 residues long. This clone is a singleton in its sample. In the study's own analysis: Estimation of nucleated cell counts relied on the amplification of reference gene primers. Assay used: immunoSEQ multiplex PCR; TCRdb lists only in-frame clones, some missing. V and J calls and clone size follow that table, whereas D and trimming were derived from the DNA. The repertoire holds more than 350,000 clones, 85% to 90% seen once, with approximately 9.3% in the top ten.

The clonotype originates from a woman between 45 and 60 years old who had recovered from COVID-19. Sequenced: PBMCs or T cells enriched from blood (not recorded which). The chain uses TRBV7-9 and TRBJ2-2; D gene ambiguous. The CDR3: CASSFPQGELFF. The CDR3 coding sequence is TGTGCCAGCAGCTTCCCCCAGGGGGAGCTGTTTTTT.